The 14 T cell receptor beta chains below were found in one sample sequenced in a study of Tregs in tolerant kidney transplant recipients (dated by TCRdb to the late 2010s). The library was built by means of the immunoSEQ multiplex PCR assay. The source is immuneACCESS, and TCRdb retained only in-frame sequences with V and J called. Part of the clones is not carried over; for the studies checked, unresolved V genes explain less than half of this, and the remainder is unexplained. The sample table lists tens of thousands of clones, about 90% of them with a count of one. About 0.74% of the sample rests with the top ten. Sequencing was carried out using Tregs from blood. These receptors came from a human donor in good health.

V usage is TRBV9 and J usage is TRBJ1-2; a possible D gene is TRBD1 (6 bases). Per the germline V gene, CDR1 is SGDLS and CDR2 is YYNGEE. V was cut by 6 bases and J by 6 bases, with 21 bases left in between. CDR3 length: 15 amino acids. The CDR3 sequence: CASTRRGGRGHGYTF. Here the CDR3 DNA reads TGTGCCAGCACCCGAAGGGGGGGGCGCGGTCATGGCTACACCTTC.

This rearrangement joins TRBV7-9 to TRBJ2-1, with D possibly TRBD1 on 6 matching bases. CDR1 and CDR2 from the germline V gene are SEHNR and FQNEAQ (reference sequence). The ends were cut back, 5 bases at V and 2 bases at J, with 13 bases in the middle. The CDR3 sequence is 15 residues long. The CDR3 is CASSLRGGPYNEQFF. In nucleotides, the CDR3 is TGTGCCAGCAGCCTGAGAGGGGGTCCCTACAATGAGCAGTTCTTC. The variable domain in full, completed from reference TRBV7-9 and TRBJ2-1, reads DTGVSQNPRHKITKRGQNVTFRCDPISEHNRLYWYRQTLGQGPEFLTYFQNEAQLEKSRLLSDRFSAERPKGSFSTLEIQRTEQGDSAMYLCASSLRGGPYNEQFFGPGTRLTVL.

The gene calls are TRBV27 and TRBJ1-3, with 10 bases identical to TRBD1. Germline-derived CDR1 and CDR2 are MNHEY and SMNVEV (reference sequence). The CDR3 is 16 amino acids. V dropped 8 bases and J dropped 0; count of bases not matched to a gene: 7. CDR3 sequence reads: CASPTGGSLSGNTIYF. The CDR3 nucleotides are TGTGCCAGCCCGACAGGGGGCTCCCTCTCTGGAAACACCATATATTTT.

The rearrangement uses TRBV4-2 and TRBJ1-2; no definite D call. With 0 bases removed from V and 8 bases from J, the gap between germline ends came to 16 bases. CDR3 length: 15 amino acids. The germline gives CDR1 LGHNA, CDR2 YNFKEQ. CDR3 in amino acids: CASSQEKGGVGGYTF. The DNA for the CDR3 is TGTGCCAGCAGCCAAGAAAAGGGTGGGGTGGGAGGCTACACCTTC.

The V call is TRBV6-1, the J call TRBJ2-1; a possible D gene is TRBD2 (6 bases). V lost 4 bases and J 12 bases, leaving 22 bases between the germline ends. This CDR3 is built from 15 residues. Germline CDR1 reads MNHNS; CDR2 reads SASEGT. The chain's CDR3 is CASSVSGTAQGGQFF. In DNA form, the CDR3 reads TGTGCCAGCAGTGTCTCCGGGACTGCGCAGGGTGGGCAGTTCTTC.

The CDR3 bases are TGTGCCAGTAGAGACAGGGGGCTAGGGACCCAGTACTTC. Amino acids: CASRDRGLGTQYF. This chain joins TRBV19 and TRBJ2-5, with 10 nucleotides matching TRBD1. Germline assignment: CDR1 LNHDA and CDR2 SQIVND (reference sequence). After removal of 6 bases from V and 7 bases from J, the junction contained 5 bases not matched to a gene. The CDR3 is made up of 13 amino acids. The full variable domain, rest sourced from reference TRBV19 and TRBJ2-5, is DGGITQSPKYLFRKEGQNVTLSCEQNLNHDAMYWYRQDPGQGLRLIYYSQIVNDFQKGDIAEGYSVSREKKESFPLTVTSAQKNPTAFYLCASRDRGLGTQYFGPGTRLLVL.

The gene calls are TRBV11-2 and TRBJ2-1; 7 bases are shared with TRBD2. CDR3 length: 17 amino acids. After removal of 6 bases from V and 0 bases from J, the junction contained 11 bases not matched to a gene. CDR1 and CDR2 (germline): SGHAT, FQNNGV. The CDR3 here is CASRPVRGVSSYNEQFF. The CDR3 coding sequence is TGTGCCAGCAGGCCGGTTCGGGGGGTTAGCTCCTACAATGAGCAGTTCTTC.

This chain connects TRBV9 to TRBJ1-1; 7 bases agree with TRBD1. V lost 4 bases to trimming and J lost 5 bases; unmatched junction nucleotides: 11. Germline V gene lookup returns CDR1 SGDLS and CDR2 YYNGEE. This CDR3 comprises 15 residues. The CDR3 region is CASSPREGARTEAFF. CDR3 coding DNA: TGTGCCAGCAGCCCCCGGGAGGGGGCGCGGACTGAAGCTTTCTTT.

This clone was seen a single time. The chain is built from TRBV7-6 and TRBJ1-1, with 7 bases aligning to TRBD1. V was clipped by 3 bases and J by 8 bases; unmatched bases: 21. This CDR3 contains 18 residues. Germline V gene data show CDR1 as SGHVS and CDR2 as FNYEAQ. CDR3 nucleotides: TGTGCCAGCAGCTTTTATCACAGAGGGGGCGATGATGGATCGGAAGCTTTCTTT. Protein product: CASSFYHRGGDDGSEAFF.

The chain recombines TRBV10-1 with TRBJ1-6; 7 bases agree with TRBD1. Germline V gene data show CDR1 as WNHNN and CDR2 as SYGVQD (reference sequence). This CDR3 is built from 15 residues. The ends lost 1 base at V and 10 bases at J; junction bases unmatched: 7. The CDR3 here is CASSEYRQGRSPLHF. CDR3 bases: TGCGCCAGCAGTGAGTACCGACAGGGAAGGTCACCCCTCCACTTT.

The chain employs TRBV19 and TRBJ2-1; 11 nucleotides line up with TRBD2. Unmatched junction bases numbered 11, after V lost 6 bases and J lost 4 bases. The CDR3 is 17 residues long. The germline V gene has CDR1 LNHDA and CDR2 SQIVND (reference sequence). The CDR3, as DNA: TGTGCCAGTAGGAGGTTAGCGGGAGGGTCGAGATACAATGAGCAGTTCTTC. Protein: CASRRLAGGSRYNEQFF.

The chain joins TRBV5-1 to TRBJ1-4; the match to TRBD1 covers 10 bases. V lost 3 bases, J lost 6 bases, and 8 bases stayed unmatched. The V gene's germline CDR1 is SGHRS and CDR2 YFSETQ. The CDR3 covers 16 residues. Written as DNA, the CDR3 is TGCGCCAGCAGCTCGACAGGGGGCGCTAAGCATGAAAAACTGTTTTTT. The encoded protein is CASSSTGGAKHEKLFF.

V usage is TRBV7-2 and J usage is TRBJ2-1; perhaps TRBD1 as D (5 bases). Per germline, CDR1 SGHTA and CDR2 FQGNSA. CDR3 length: 13 residues. V shed 6 bases and J shed 6 bases, with 12 bases lying between them. This chain's CDR3 is CASSLNRLNEQFF. Here the CDR3 DNA reads TGTGCCAGCAGTCTCAACAGGCTCAATGAGCAGTTCTTC.

The chain carries TRBV5-1 and TRBJ1-1, with 9 bases lining up with TRBD1. The CDR3 has 14 residues. The germline V gene encodes CDR1 SGHRS and CDR2 YFSETQ. Trimming took 1 base from V and 4 from J; bases not matched to a gene: 2. The CDR3 DNA sequence: TGCGCCAGCAGCTTGACAGGGGGCGGCACTGAAGCTTTCTTT. Translation: CASSLTGGGTEAFF.